This T cell receptor (beta chain) was sequenced for a study of blood T cell repertoires in COVID-19. This CDR3 is 16 amino acids long. Trimming shortened V by 1 base and J by 2 bases, and 14 bases separated the two germline ends. Germline CDR1 and CDR2: MNHEY and SVGAGI. Original handling: The authors estimated nucleated cell counts from reference gene primer amplification. Clones were sequenced by immunoSEQ multiplex PCR, and TCRdb holds only the in-frame ones, with some missing. V, J and clone size are taken as reported in that table, and D and trimming were inferred from the DNA itself. The table has some 190,000 clones, 88% seen once.

This receptor was obtained from a human donor in a cohort sampled during active COVID-19. Sequencing was carried out using peripheral blood. This chain uses TRBV6-5 with TRBJ1-1; D is possibly TRBD1 (6 bases). The CDR3 DNA reads TGTGCCAGCAGTTACTGGGGGCAGGGAAAAAACACTGAAGCTTTCTTT. Amino acids: CASSYWGQGKNTEAFF.